Here is one T cell receptor (beta chain) with its context. The antigen is not known. TCRdb's table, derived via immunoSEQ multiplex PCR, lists solely in-frame clones and lacks some. The table includes about 120,000 clones, over 85% detected once. These data come from a study of graft-versus-host responses after intestinal transplantation. Findings of the study overall: The study associated peak circulating GvH clone levels with early post-transplant HvG declines.

The receptor's source is a human donor who received an intestinal transplant. The specimen was unstimulated CD4+ T cells sorted from spleen or lymph node cells, collected before intestinal transplant.

The CDR3 DNA sequence: TGTGCCTGGAGTCGACCCAGCGGGCTCAGCTCCTACAATGAGCAGTTCTTC. This sequence encodes CAWSRPSGLSSYNEQFF. The J gene is TRBJ2-1, the V gene TRBV30; a weak D match, TRBD2 (6 bases). The V end lost 2 bases, the J end lost 0 bases, and 17 bases lay between the germline ends. The CDR3 runs to 17 residues. The V gene's germline CDR1 is GTSNPN and CDR2 SVGIG (reference sequence).